This is a list of T cell receptor beta chains from one sample in a study of cytomegalovirus exposure and HLA in healthy donors. Sequencing used immunoSEQ multiplex PCR; TCRdb keeps in-frame clones, though not all of them. The repertoire has roughly 200,000 clones, approximately 86% of them found once; the top ten carry around 0.3%. The sample comprised PBMCs. Receptor source: a woman aged 25 to 39 in good health and CMV-seronegative. CDR3s include the opening cysteine and the closing phenylalanine or tryptophan. The order of the fields is J gene, V gene, clone size, D gene, CDR3 protein, CDR3 DNA. D genes are given only for firm matches. Size tells how often a clone was seen (once, few, many) or the class of an expanded clone, and some rows leave it out.

TRBJ2-7,TRBV5-1,-,-,CASSERPTGDEQYF,TGCGCCAGCAGCGAACGACCGACAGGAGACGAGCAGTACTTC
TRBJ2-7,TRBV4-2,-,-,CASSQDWRQSFDEQYF,TGTGCCAGCAGCCAAGACTGGCGACAGTCTTTCGACGAGCAGTACTTC
TRBJ2-7,TRBV28,few,-,CASSSLLSGRYEQYF,TGTGCCAGCAGTTCCCTTTTAAGCGGCCGCTACGAGCAGTACTTC
TRBJ2-7,TRBV2,few,TRBD1,CASTRDRTYEQYF,TGTGCCAGCACCCGGGACAGAACCTACGAGCAGTACTTC
TRBJ1-4,TRBV6-5,-,TRBD1,CASSWDRGNEKLFF,TGTGCCAGCAGCTGGGACAGGGGAAATGAAAAACTGTTTTTT
TRBJ2-3,TRBV5-1,-,-,CASSLDPWQGSTDTQYF,TGCGCCAGCAGCTTGGACCCATGGCAGGGTAGCACAGATACGCAGTATTTT
TRBJ2-1,TRBV4-1,-,-,CASLGVSNEQFF,TGCGCCAGCCTCGGGGTCTCGAATGAGCAGTTCTTC
TRBJ1-1,TRBV5-6,-,TRBD1,CASSSRGPAEAFF,TGTGCCAGCAGCTCCAGGGGGCCAGCTGAAGCTTTCTTT
TRBJ2-1,TRBV28,-,-,CASSLGGGGGYNEQFF,TGTGCCAGCAGTTTAGGCGGCGGAGGTGGGTACAATGAGCAGTTCTTC
TRBJ1-1,TRBV18,-,-,CASSPRGNTEAFF,TGTGCCAGCTCACCAAGGGGGAACACTGAAGCTTTCTTT
TRBJ2-1,TRBV7-3,-,TRBD2,CASSLGLANEQFF,TGTGCCAGCAGCTTGGGACTAGCGAATGAGCAGTTCTTC
TRBJ2-3,TRBV5-1,-,-,CASSLDSTDTQYF,TGCGCCAGCAGCTTGGACTCCACAGATACGCAGTATTTT
TRBJ2-3,TRBV27,-,TRBD2,CASSWGTSADTQYF,TGTGCCAGCAGTTGGGGGACTAGCGCAGATACGCAGTATTTT
TRBJ2-1,TRBV6-1,-,-,CASSEEAGRYNEQFF,TGTGCCAGCAGTGAAGAGGCAGGGCGCTACAATGAGCAGTTCTTC
TRBJ2-7,TRBV2,-,TRBD2,CASSQQGTRNEQYF,TGTGCCAGCAGTCAACAAGGGACTAGGAACGAGCAGTACTTC
TRBJ2-3,TRBV9,-,TRBD1,CASSLQGARPTDTQYF,TGTGCCAGCAGCTTACAGGGGGCTAGGCCCACAGATACGCAGTATTTT
TRBJ1-1,TRBV5-1,-,TRBD1,CASSWGQTNTEAFF,TGCGCCAGCAGCTGGGGACAGACGAACACTGAAGCTTTCTTT
TRBJ2-5,TRBV27,-,-,CASSFLGQLGQETQYF,TGTGCCAGCAGTTTCCTAGGACAGCTGGGCCAAGAGACCCAGTACTTC
TRBJ2-1,TRBV11-2,few,-,CASTQHLAKPYNEQFF,TGTGCCAGCACCCAACACCTAGCGAAGCCCTACAATGAGCAGTTCTTC
TRBJ1-2,TRBV5-1,-,-,CASSFSARYDYTF,TGCGCCAGCAGCTTCTCCGCTAGGTATGACTACACCTTC
TRBJ1-6,TRBV2,-,-,CASSVQGVDNSPLHF,TGTGCCAGCAGTGTGCAGGGTGTCGATAATTCACCCCTCCACTTT
TRBJ2-1,TRBV30,-,TRBD2,CAWSVLAGGIGNEQFF,TGTGCCTGGAGTGTGTTAGCGGGGGGGATTGGGAATGAGCAGTTCTTC
TRBJ2-1,TRBV25-1,once,TRBD2,CASSSGSSYNEQFF,TGTGCCAGCAGTAGCGGGAGCTCCTACAATGAGCAGTTCTTC
TRBJ1-2,TRBV5-6,few,-,CASSLAAGPYGYTF,TGTGCCAGCAGCTTGGCCGCGGGGCCCTATGGCTACACCTTC
TRBJ1-5,TRBV19,-,-,CASSIGGGSNQPQHF,TGTGCCAGTAGTATAGGGGGAGGGAGCAATCAGCCCCAGCATTTT
TRBJ1-5,TRBV6-1,-,TRBD1,CASSSDRVGQPQHF,TGTGCCAGCAGCTCCGACAGGGTTGGCCAGCCCCAGCATTTT
TRBJ1-2,TRBV5-1,-,-,CASSLNPQTGNYGYTF,TGCGCCAGCAGCCTAAACCCACAGACAGGAAACTATGGCTACACCTTC
TRBJ2-7,TRBV28,-,-,CASSSEGRGWEQYF,TGTGCCAGCAGTTCCGAGGGGAGGGGGTGGGAGCAGTACTTC
TRBJ1-1,TRBV5-1,-,-,CASSWGHQNTEAFF,TGCGCCAGCAGCTGGGGACACCAGAACACTGAAGCCTTCTTT
TRBJ2-1,TRBV2,-,-,CASSVGQGYDEQFF,TGTGCCAGCAGCGTAGGGCAGGGCTACGATGAGCAGTTCTTC
TRBJ2-7,TRBV15,-,-,CATSRDPSSLNEQYF,TGTGCCACCAGCAGAGATCCGAGTAGCCTGAACGAGCAGTACTTC
TRBJ1-2,TRBV5-1,-,TRBD1,CASSLGQGESGYTF,TGCGCCAGCAGCTTGGGACAGGGGGAGAGTGGCTACACCTTC
TRBJ1-2,TRBV2,-,TRBD1,CASSAPDRGSYGYTF,TGTGCCAGCAGTGCCCCAGACAGGGGATCCTATGGCTACACCTTC
TRBJ1-5,TRBV4-2,-,TRBD1,CASSQPGQRASQPQHF,TGTGCCAGCAGCCAGCCGGGACAGAGGGCTTCTCAGCCCCAGCATTTT
TRBJ2-1,TRBV6-5,-,-,CASTIAADSNEQFF,TGTGCCAGCACCATCGCGGCGGATTCTAATGAGCAGTTCTTC
TRBJ2-7,TRBV18,-,-,CANNYEQYF,TGTGCCAACAACTACGAGCAGTACTTC
TRBJ2-7,TRBV6-1,-,TRBD1,CASSALYSGTGSYEQYF,TGTGCCAGCAGTGCCCTATACTCCGGGACAGGCTCCTACGAGCAGTACTTC
TRBJ2-7,TRBV4-1,few,TRBD1,CASSLLTGLNYEQYF,TGCGCCAGCAGCCTACTGACAGGGCTCAACTACGAGCAGTACTTC
TRBJ2-5,TRBV9,-,-,CASSTRPAETQYF,TGTGCCAGCAGCACTAGGCCGGCAGAGACCCAGTACTTC
TRBJ2-3,TRBV5-4,-,-,CASSLDRTVAADTQYF,TGTGCCAGCAGCTTGGATCGGACAGTGGCGGCAGATACGCAGTATTTT
TRBJ1-1,TRBV5-4,-,-,CASSGSTRGRNTEAFF,TGTGCCAGCAGCGGATCCACCAGGGGACGGAACACTGAAGCTTTCTTT
TRBJ2-6,TRBV18,-,TRBD1,CASSPLGTGVSGANVLTF,TGTGCCAGCTCACCACTAGGGACAGGGGTATCTGGGGCCAACGTCCTGACTTTC
TRBJ2-2,TRBV14,-,TRBD2,CASSKRLAGNTGELFF,TGTGCCAGCAGCAAACGGCTAGCGGGGAACACCGGGGAGCTGTTTTTT
TRBJ2-1,TRBV5-6,-,-,CASILRSYNEQFF,TGTGCCAGCATTTTGCGGTCCTACAATGAGCAGTTCTTC
TRBJ1-2,TRBV10-2,-,-,CASSDYRNYGYTF,TGCGCCAGCAGTGATTACAGAAACTATGGCTACACCTTC
TRBJ1-2,TRBV27,-,TRBD1,CASSLQGALGYGYTF,TGTGCCAGCAGTCTACAGGGGGCCCTCGGATATGGCTACACCTTC
TRBJ2-5,TRBV5-6,-,TRBD2,CASSSGLAGGQETQYF,TGTGCCAGCAGCTCGGGACTAGCGGGGGGGCAAGAGACCCAGTACTTC
TRBJ1-2,TRBV6-1,once,-,CASSDEPYTYGYTF,TGTGCCAGCAGTGACGAACCCTATACCTATGGCTACACCTTC
TRBJ2-7,TRBV2,-,-,CASSGTSFYEQYF,TGTGCCAGCAGTGGGACATCCTTCTACGAGCAGTACTTC
TRBJ2-3,TRBV30,-,TRBD1,CAWTGTGVGDTQYF,TGTGCCTGGACCGGGACAGGGGTTGGAGATACGCAGTATTTT
TRBJ2-7,TRBV5-4,-,TRBD2,CASSLGVRGIYYEQYF,TGTGCCAGCAGCTTGGGCGTGCGGGGGATCTACTACGAGCAGTACTTC
TRBJ2-7,TRBV27,-,TRBD1,CASSQQGDPYEQYF,TGTGCCAGCAGTCAACAGGGGGATCCTTACGAGCAGTACTTC
TRBJ1-2,TRBV6-1,-,-,CASTIREGYGYTF,TGTGCCAGCACTATCCGGGAGGGCTATGGCTACACCTTC